These 26 T cell receptor beta chains originate from one sample sequenced in a study of CD8+ T cells in alopecia areata. Markers including CD4, CD8alpha, NKG2D and NKG2ACE guided sorting of pooled cutaneous lymph node cells. cDNA reverse transcribed from extracted RNA served as the sequencing template. Clones were sequenced by immunoSEQ multiplex PCR, and TCRdb holds only the in-frame ones, with some missing. This sample carries 200,000 to 300,000 clones and no singletons, and about 1.2% goes to the top ten. Sample: CD4+ T cells sorted from a lymph node. These receptors came from a C3H/HeJ mouse with alopecia areata. Strain haplotype at MHC: H2-k.

This clone has more than one count but fewer than ten. Genes here carry mouse names. The CDR3 end falls 4 residues outside the read, so it is completed with the germline J gene. The rearrangement uses TRBV13-2 and TRBJ2-7, with TRBD2 matching over 10 bases. Germline CDR1 reads NNHNN; CDR2 reads SYGAGS (reference sequence). The CDR3 has 13 amino acids. CDR3 sequence reads: CASGVGTGDEQYF. The part of the CDR3 DNA that was read is TGTGCCAGCGGTGTCGGGACTGGGGAT.

A word on this clone: Genes and germline come from the mouse. The sequence runs out 4 residues before the end of the CDR3; the remainder is reconstructed from the germline J gene. This sample includes further DNA sequences coding for the same CDR3. The V and J genes are TRBV13-2 and TRBJ1-1; D possibly corresponds to TRBD1 (5 bases). The CDR3 covers 14 residues. V was trimmed by 3 bases and J by 0 bases, leaving 9 bases between them. Germline V gives CDR1 NNHNN, CDR2 SYGAGS (reference sequence). The CDR3 bases that were read are TGTGCCAGCGGTGGTCCGGGACAGAACACA. Amino acid sequence: CASGGPGQNT. The whole CDR3 region reads CASGGPGQNTEVFF.

A few counts support this clone. Each gene name is a mouse one. The CDR3 end is not reached by the read, which stops 4 residues before it; the germline J gene fills it in. The chain has TRBV13-3 and TRBJ2-2; 7 bases align to TRBD1. CDR1 and CDR2 from the germline V gene are NNHDY and SYVADS. The CDR3 consists of 14 residues. V lost 5 bases and J lost 0; bases outside the gene matches: 1. The CDR3 sequence: CASSTGANTGQLYF. CDR3 DNA (partial): TGTGCCAGCAGCACAGGGGCAAACACCGGG.

This clone was found a few times. The germline and genes are mouse ones. The DNA ends 3 residues before the CDR3 does, and the rest of the CDR3 is filled in from the germline J gene. This chain joins TRBV1 and TRBJ1-6, with 10 bases identical to TRBD1. TRBJ1-6 is designated an ORF whose function remains uncertain. The CDR3 is 14 residues long. Germline lookup yields CDR1 NSQYPW and CDR2 LRSPGD (reference sequence). V trimming: 4 bases; J trimming: 8 bases; junction bases outside the gene matches: 2. CDR3 amino acids: CTCSGDRGDSPLYF. The covered CDR3 bases are TGCACCTGCAGTGGGGACAGGGGAGATTCGCCC.

A remark on this clone: Germline and genes here are mouse. The sequence runs out 4 residues before the end of the CDR3; the remainder is reconstructed from the germline J gene. This chain connects TRBV1 to TRBJ2-5; D unresolved. The CDR3 spans 14 residues. The V gene's germline CDR1 is NSQYPW and CDR2 LRSPGD (reference sequence). Trimming took 0 bases from V and 3 from J, leaving 7 bases between them. CDR3 bases read: TGCACCTGCAGTGCAGACCGACAACAAGAC. Translated: CTCSADRQQD. The complete CDR3 sequence is CTCSADRQQDTQYF.

With regard to this clone: Mouse names are used for the genes. The missing CDR3 end, 4 residues past where the read stops, is filled in from the germline J gene. The chain links TRBV19 to TRBJ2-4; a possible D gene is TRBD1 (5 bases). In germline, CDR1 is FNHDT, CDR2 SITEND (reference sequence). The CDR3 covers 14 residues. CDR3 DNA, as far as it was read: TGTGCCAGCAGTATACGCCGGGAGGGGAAC. Its protein product is CASSIRREGN. The CDR3 reads in full as CASSIRREGNTLYF.

This clone showed up just a few times. All gene names here are mouse names. Read sequence stops 4 residues before the CDR3 end, and the germline J gene provides the missing end. V usage is TRBV1 and J usage is TRBJ2-1; TRBD1 agrees at 7 bases. The CDR3 extends over 14 amino acids. Germline V gene sequence: CDR1 NSQYPW, CDR2 LRSPGD (reference sequence). V trimming: 5 bases; J trimming: 4 bases; junction bases outside the gene matches: 5. CDR3 residues: CTCSTLTGYAEQFF. Incomplete CDR3 DNA: TGCACCTGCAGTACCCTGACAGGGTATGCT.

This clone occurred a few times. Gene labels here are mouse ones. The read is 4 residues too short to cover the CDR3 end, so that end is filled in from the germline J gene. V and J are TRBV5 and TRBJ2-5, with 8 bases fitting TRBD1. The CDR3 totals 14 residues. Germline assignment: CDR1 LGHNA and CDR2 YNLKQL (reference sequence). The sequenced part of the CDR3 DNA is TGTGCCAGCAGCCAAGCGGACAGGGTTGAC. Its protein product is CASSQADRVD. In full, the CDR3 reads CASSQADRVDTQYF.

This clone was picked up a small number of times. The gene names given are mouse names. The CDR3 extends 4 residues past the end of the read, so its final part is completed from the germline J gene. The chain is built from TRBV19 and TRBJ2-2; a possible D gene is TRBD1 (6 bases). Germline values: CDR1 FNHDT, CDR2 SITEND (reference sequence). The CDR3 has 15 amino acids. Trimming cost V 5 bases and J 2 bases, with 13 bases left between them. The sequenced part of the CDR3 DNA is TGTGCCAGCAGATGGGACACCTTCAACACCGGG. It is translated as CASRWDTFNTG. The entire CDR3 protein is CASRWDTFNTGQLYF.

With regard to this clone: Genes and germline come from the mouse. The sequence runs out 4 residues before the end of the CDR3; the remainder is reconstructed from the germline J gene. This chain joins TRBV13-1 and TRBJ2-3; 7 bases line up with TRBD1. The J segment lost 1 base and the V segment lost 6 bases, leaving 2 bases of the junction unmatched. Germline V gene lookup returns CDR1 NSHNY and CDR2 SYGAGN. CDR3 length: 13 residues. The CDR3 spells CASTQGRAETLYF. The CDR3 DNA, read in part, is TGTGCCAGCACACAGGGGCGTGCAGAA.

This clone was counted only a few times. Mouse gene names apply. The CDR3 end lies 4 residues beyond the end of the read and is filled in from the germline J gene. The gene calls are TRBV14 and TRBJ2-5; 8 bases agree with TRBD1. The CDR3 loop spans 15 amino acids. CDR1 is SGHDT and CDR2 is FRDEAV in the germline V gene. The V and J ends lost 3 bases and 2 bases, in that order; junction bases with no gene match: 5. The CDR3 DNA, read in part, is TGTGCCAGCAGTTCCGCAGGGGGCGGCCAAGAC. This sequence encodes CASSSAGGGQD. The complete CDR3 protein is CASSSAGGGQDTQYF.

This clone has just a few counts. Germline and genes here are mouse. The read ends 4 residues shy of where the CDR3 ends; the end is completed using the germline J gene. At the DNA level, this CDR3 is encoded by other sequences in the same sample as well. The chain combines TRBV13-3 with TRBJ1-1, with unresolved D. Germline V gene sequence: CDR1 NNHDY, CDR2 SYVADS. The CDR3 is made up of 11 amino acids. The CDR3 bases that were read are TGTGCCAGCAGTGATAAGACA. Translating gives CASSDKT. Given in full, the CDR3 is CASSDKTEVFF.

For this clone: Here the gene names and germline are mouse. From the germline J gene comes the end of the CDR3, since the read stops 4 residues before it. V and J are TRBV1 and TRBJ1-1; D uncertain. Per germline, CDR1 NSQYPW and CDR2 LRSPGD (reference sequence). Trimming shortened V by 3 bases and J by 0 bases, and 8 bases separated the two germline ends. The length of the CDR3 is 14 residues. CDR3 DNA, as far as it was read: TGCACCTGCAGTGCTTGGGGTGCAAACACA. This gives the protein CTCSAWGANT. The entire CDR3 reads CTCSAWGANTEVFF.

This clone was detected only a few times. Genes and germline come from the mouse. The read halts 4 residues ahead of the CDR3 end, with the missing end drawn from the germline J gene. This chain links TRBV13-2 with TRBJ2-7, with 7 positions matching TRBD2. Looked up from germline, CDR1 is NNHNN and CDR2 is SYGAGS (reference sequence). There are 15 residues in the CDR3. The CDR3 DNA, read in part, is TGTGCCAGCGGTGATGCTGGGGGTTTCGATTAT. It codes for CASGDAGGFDY. The full CDR3 protein reads CASGDAGGFDYEQYF.

This clone was seen a few times. Germline and genes here are mouse. The read gets to within 4 residues of the CDR3 end, and the germline J gene fills in the rest. This specimen includes other DNA sequences encoding the same CDR3. The chain carries TRBV19 and TRBJ2-7; 8 nucleotides line up with TRBD1. The germline V gene encodes CDR1 FNHDT and CDR2 SITEND (reference sequence). The CDR3 spans 13 residues. CDR3: CASSTRDRYEQYF. The covered CDR3 bases are TGTGCCAGCAGTACCCGGGACAGGTAT. Drawing the rest from reference TRBV19 and TRBJ2-7, the complete variable domain is GGIITQTPKFLIGQEGQKLTLKCQQNFNHDTMYWYRQDSGKGLRLIYYSITENDLQKGDLSEGYDASREKKSSFSLTVTSAQKNEMAVFLCASSTRDRYEQYFGPGTRLTVL.

As concerns this clone: Gene and germline names: mouse. With the read ending 4 residues before the CDR3 end, the germline J gene is used to fill in that end. The gene calls are TRBV5 and TRBJ2-3; 10 nucleotides align to TRBD2. The J segment lost 0 bases and the V segment lost 3 bases, leaving 6 bases of the junction unmatched. CDR1 and CDR2 (germline): LGHNA, YNLKQL (reference sequence). This CDR3 has 17 amino acids. Here the CDR3 reads CASSHPGLGSSAETLYF. The covered CDR3 bases are TGTGCCAGCAGCCATCCGGGACTGGGGTCTAGTGCAGAA.

This clone was observed a handful of times. The gene names here belong to mouse. Read data end 4 residues before the CDR3 end; the end is taken from the germline J gene. This chain uses TRBV1 with TRBJ2-5; D possibly corresponds to TRBD1 (5 bases). The germline gives CDR1 NSQYPW, CDR2 LRSPGD (reference sequence). The CDR3 sequence is 15 residues long. The ends were cut back, 2 bases at V and 0 bases at J, with 9 bases in the middle. Incomplete CDR3 DNA: TGCACCTGCAGTGCACGGACACTTAACCAAGAC. The encoded protein is CTCSARTLNQD. The whole CDR3 reads CTCSARTLNQDTQYF. The full variable domain, rest sourced from reference TRBV1 and TRBJ2-5, is VTLLEQNPRWRLVPRGQAVNLRCILKNSQYPWMSWYQQDLQKQLQWLFTLRSPGDKEVKSLPGADYLATRVTDTELRLQVANMSQGRTLYCTCSARTLNQDTQYFGPGTRLLVL.

This clone was seen a few times. With a much larger clone just one base away, this may be a read error. Gene and germline names: mouse. The DNA ends 4 residues before the CDR3 does, and the rest of the CDR3 is filled in from the germline J gene. Other DNA sequences within the sample encode an identical CDR3. This chain joins TRBV13-3 and TRBJ2-7; 8 bases are shared with TRBD2. The CDR3 has 13 amino acids. In germline, CDR1 is NNHDY, CDR2 SYVADS. CDR3 protein: CASSGTGRYEQYF. CDR3 DNA (partial): TGTGCCAGCAGTGGGACTGGGAGGTAT.

Comment on this clone: The genes are named according to mouse. The chain's CDR3 is CASSPPRGGQDTQYF. The CDR3 bases that were read are TGTGCCAGCAGCCCTCCCAGGGGAGGCCAAGAC. V gene TRBV19 combines with J gene TRBJ2-5, with D possibly matching TRBD1 (6 bases). The read is 4 residues too short to cover the CDR3 end, so that end is filled in from the germline J gene. The length of the CDR3 is 15 residues. Germline V lookup: CDR1 FNHDT, CDR2 SITEND (reference sequence). V was clipped by 5 bases and J by 2 bases, with 15 bases between them.

This clone was seen ten or more times. Mouse names are used for the genes. The observed sequence ends 4 residues before the CDR3 terminus, with the missing tail filled in from the germline J gene. Other nucleotide sequences from this sample produce the same CDR3. This chain joins TRBV12-1 and TRBJ1-2; D might be TRBD1 (6 bases). Germline V gives CDR1 SGHSN, CDR2 HYEKVE. The V end was cut by 0 bases, the J end by 0 bases, with 10 bases between. The CDR3 runs 15 residues. CDR3 loop: CASSLTGTTNSDYTF. Incomplete CDR3 DNA: TGTGCCAGCTCTCTCACCGGGACAACAAACTCC.

This clone turned up a few times. Mouse gene names and germline throughout. The read ends 4 residues shy of where the CDR3 ends; the end is completed using the germline J gene. V is TRBV13-2 and J is TRBJ1-2; 7 bases line up with TRBD1. Germline values: CDR1 NNHNN, CDR2 SYGAGS (reference sequence). J was trimmed by 2 bases and V by 3 bases; bases with no gene match: 4. The CDR3 runs to 14 residues. CDR3 amino acids: CASGGQGGNSDYTF. CDR3 DNA, as far as it was read: TGTGCCAGCGGTGGACAGGGAGGGAACTCC.

Concerning this clone: Genes and germline come from the mouse. The read comes to an end 4 residues before the CDR3 does, leaving the germline J gene to fill in the end. This sample includes further DNA sequences coding for the same CDR3. This chain uses TRBV31 with TRBJ2-5; a weak D match, TRBD1 (5 bases). This CDR3 spans 13 amino acids. Germline lookup yields CDR1 GKSSPN and CDR2 SITVG. The CDR3 is CAWSLQGGDTQYF. CDR3 bases read: TGTGCCTGGAGTCTCCAGGGAGGAGAC.

This clone was observed many times. Genes and germline are mouse. The CDR3 goes on 4 residues after the read ends, and that part is filled in from the germline J gene. This sample includes further DNA sequences coding for the same CDR3. This chain joins TRBV13-1 and TRBJ1-1; D is unresolved. This CDR3 has 12 residues. Trimming removed 3 bases at V and 1 base at J, with 4 bases between. The germline V gene has CDR1 NSHNY and CDR2 SYGAGN. The covered CDR3 bases are TGTGCCAGCAGTGGCAGAAACACA. Amino acids: CASSGRNT. The full-length CDR3 reads as CASSGRNTEVFF.

Only a few counts were recorded for this clone. The genes and germline here are from mouse. With the read ending 4 residues before the CDR3 end, the germline J gene is used to fill in that end. J is TRBJ2-1 and V is TRBV12-2; 9 bases map to TRBD2. CDR1 and CDR2 from the germline V gene are SGHLS and HYDKME. This CDR3 comprises 16 residues. With 0 bases clipped from V and 1 base from J, the junction kept 3 bases outside the gene matches. The sequenced CDR3 bases are TGTGCCAGCTCTCTCGACGACTGGGGGAACTATGCT. Amino acid sequence: CASSLDDWGNYA. The full CDR3 reads CASSLDDWGNYAEQFF.

The sample holds a few counts of this clone. Gene names and germline match the mouse. The read terminates 4 residues before the CDR3 end, so the remaining end is supplied by the germline J gene. The rearrangement uses TRBV5 and TRBJ2-5; D unresolved. The CDR3 consists of 14 residues. Germline CDR1 is LGHNA and CDR2 is YNLKQL (reference sequence). V lost 4 bases and J lost 0, with 8 bases in between. The CDR3 bases that were read are TGTGCCAGCAGCCCCCTGAAAAACCAAGAC. Its translation is CASSPLKNQD. The CDR3 in full is CASSPLKNQDTQYF.

With regard to this clone: Mouse gene names apply. Read sequence stops 4 residues before the CDR3 end, and the germline J gene provides the missing end. The chain carries TRBV31 and TRBJ2-2; possibly TRBD2 for D (6 bases). In germline, CDR1 is GKSSPN, CDR2 SITVG. Between the trimmed V and J ends, which lost 2 bases and 1 base, there was a span of 8 bases. CDR3 length: 14 residues. CDR3 DNA, as far as it was read: TGTGCCTGGAGTGGGACTTTAAACACCGGG. This codes for CAWSGTLNTG. The whole CDR3 reads CAWSGTLNTGQLYF.